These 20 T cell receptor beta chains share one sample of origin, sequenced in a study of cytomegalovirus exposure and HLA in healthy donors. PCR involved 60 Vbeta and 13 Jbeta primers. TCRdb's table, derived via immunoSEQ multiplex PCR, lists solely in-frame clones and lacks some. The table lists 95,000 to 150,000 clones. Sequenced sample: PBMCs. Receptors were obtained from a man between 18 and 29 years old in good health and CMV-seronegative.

The CDR3 DNA follows: TGTGCCAGCAGCCAAGTACCGGGAGATACCTACGAGCAGTACTTC. Translating it yields CASSQVPGDTYEQYF. This sequence joins TRBV14 and TRBJ2-7; weak D call: TRBD2 (6 bases). The CDR3 extends over 15 amino acids. CDR1 and CDR2 from the germline V gene are SGHDN and FVKESK. Trimming removed 1 base from V and 2 bases from J, with 12 bases in between.

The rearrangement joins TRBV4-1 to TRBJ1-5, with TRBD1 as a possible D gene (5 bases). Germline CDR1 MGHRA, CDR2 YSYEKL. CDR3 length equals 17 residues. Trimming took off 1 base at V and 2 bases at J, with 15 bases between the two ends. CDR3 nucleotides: TGCGCCAGCAGCCAAGGGGACTGGGGTTCGGGCAATCAGCCCCAGCATTTT. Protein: CASSQGDWGSGNQPQHF.

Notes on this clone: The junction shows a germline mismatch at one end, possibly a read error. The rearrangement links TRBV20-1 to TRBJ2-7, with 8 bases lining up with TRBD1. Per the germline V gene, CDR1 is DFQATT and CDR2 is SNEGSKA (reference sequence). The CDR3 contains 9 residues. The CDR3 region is CSAPDRALF. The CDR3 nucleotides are TGCAGTGCCCCGGACAGGGCGCTTTTC.

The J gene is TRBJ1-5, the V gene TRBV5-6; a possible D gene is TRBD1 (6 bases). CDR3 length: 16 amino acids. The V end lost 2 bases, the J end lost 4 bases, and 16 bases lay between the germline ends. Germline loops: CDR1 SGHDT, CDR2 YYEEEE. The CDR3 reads CASSLADRKQNQPQHF. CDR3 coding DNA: TGTGCCAGCAGCTTAGCCGACAGGAAGCAGAATCAGCCCCAGCATTTT. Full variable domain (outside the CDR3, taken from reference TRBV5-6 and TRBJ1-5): DAGVTQSPTHLIKTRGQQVTLRCSPKSGHDTVSWYQQALGQGPQFIFQYYEEEERQRGNFPDRFSGHQFPNYSSELNVNALLLGDSALYLCASSLADRKQNQPQHFGDGTRLSIL.

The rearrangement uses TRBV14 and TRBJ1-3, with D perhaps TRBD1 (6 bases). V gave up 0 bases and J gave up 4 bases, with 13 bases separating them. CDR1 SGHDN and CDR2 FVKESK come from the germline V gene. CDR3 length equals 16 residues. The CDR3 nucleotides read TGTGCCAGCAGCCAAGACGGTCGGGGGGCCGGAAACACCATATATTTT. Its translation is CASSQDGRGAGNTIYF.

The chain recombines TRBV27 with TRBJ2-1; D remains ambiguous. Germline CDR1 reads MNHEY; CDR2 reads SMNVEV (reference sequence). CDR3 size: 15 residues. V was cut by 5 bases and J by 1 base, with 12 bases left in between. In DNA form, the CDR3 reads TGTGCCAGCAGTCCCCGCCCGACTTCCTACAATGAGCAGTTCTTC. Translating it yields CASSPRPTSYNEQFF.

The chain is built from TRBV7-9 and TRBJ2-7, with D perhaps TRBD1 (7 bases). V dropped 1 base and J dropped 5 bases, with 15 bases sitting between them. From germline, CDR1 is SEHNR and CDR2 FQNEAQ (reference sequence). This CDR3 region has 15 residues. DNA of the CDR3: TGTGCCAGCAGCTTAGGCGGAGGAGGGGGCAACGAGCAGTACTTC. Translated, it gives CASSLGGGGGNEQYF.

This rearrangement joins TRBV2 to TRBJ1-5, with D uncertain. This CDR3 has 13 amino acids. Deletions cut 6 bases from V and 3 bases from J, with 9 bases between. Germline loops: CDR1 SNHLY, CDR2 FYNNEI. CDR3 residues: CASSPALNQPQHF. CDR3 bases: TGTGCCAGCAGCCCAGCGCTCAATCAGCCCCAGCATTTT.

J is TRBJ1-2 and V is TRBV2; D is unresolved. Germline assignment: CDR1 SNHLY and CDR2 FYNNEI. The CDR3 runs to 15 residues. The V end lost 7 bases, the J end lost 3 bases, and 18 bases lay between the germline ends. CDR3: CASTSLRGIDYGYTF. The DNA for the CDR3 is TGTGCCAGCACTTCCCTCCGGGGAATCGACTATGGCTACACCTTC.

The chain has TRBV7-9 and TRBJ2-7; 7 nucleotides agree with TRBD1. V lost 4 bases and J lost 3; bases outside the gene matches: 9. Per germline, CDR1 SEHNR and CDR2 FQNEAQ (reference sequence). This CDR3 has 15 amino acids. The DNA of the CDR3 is TGTGCCAGCAGCTCTCCCGGGACAGCTGTCTACGAGCAGTACTTC. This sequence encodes CASSSPGTAVYEQYF.

The DNA of the CDR3 is TGTGCCAGCAGTTCGCAGGGTTACGAGCAGTACTTC. Residues: CASSSQGYEQYF. J is TRBJ2-5 and V is TRBV2, with a possible D match to TRBD1 (5 bases). The closer fit of TRBJ2-7 to the DNA end suggests the J call may be wrong. The CDR3 contains 12 residues. The germline V gene encodes CDR1 SNHLY and CDR2 FYNNEI.

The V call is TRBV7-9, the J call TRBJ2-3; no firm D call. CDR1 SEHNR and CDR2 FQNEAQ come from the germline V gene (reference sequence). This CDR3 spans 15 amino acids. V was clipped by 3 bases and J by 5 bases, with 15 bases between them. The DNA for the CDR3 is TGTGCCAGCAGCTTGGTGACCCTCAGAGGAGATACGCAGTATTTT. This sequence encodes CASSLVTLRGDTQYF.

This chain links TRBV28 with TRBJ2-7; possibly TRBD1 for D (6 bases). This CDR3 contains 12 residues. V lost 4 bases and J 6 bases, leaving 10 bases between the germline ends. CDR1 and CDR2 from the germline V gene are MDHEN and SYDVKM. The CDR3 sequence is CASSSQGSEQYF. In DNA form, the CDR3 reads TGTGCCAGCAGTTCACAGGGCTCCGAGCAGTACTTC.

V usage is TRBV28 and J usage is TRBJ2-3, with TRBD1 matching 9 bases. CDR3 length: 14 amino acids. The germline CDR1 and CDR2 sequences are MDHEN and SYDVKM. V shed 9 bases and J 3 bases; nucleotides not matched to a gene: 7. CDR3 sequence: CARSDRGGTDTQYF. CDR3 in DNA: TGTGCCAGATCGGACAGGGGAGGGACAGATACGCAGTATTTT.

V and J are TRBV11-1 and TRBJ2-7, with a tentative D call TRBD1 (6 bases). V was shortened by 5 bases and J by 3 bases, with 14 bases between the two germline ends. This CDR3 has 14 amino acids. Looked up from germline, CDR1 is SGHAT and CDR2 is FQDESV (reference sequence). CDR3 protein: CASSIEQGYYEQYF. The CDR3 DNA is TGTGCCAGCAGCATAGAACAGGGATACTACGAGCAGTACTTC.

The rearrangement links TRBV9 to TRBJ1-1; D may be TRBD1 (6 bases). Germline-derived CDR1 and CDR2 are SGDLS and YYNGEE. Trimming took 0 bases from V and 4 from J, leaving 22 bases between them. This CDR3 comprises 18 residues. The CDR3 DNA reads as TGTGCCAGCAGCGTAGAGGGACGGCCAGGGGCGGTAGGCACTGAAGCTTTCTTT. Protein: CASSVEGRPGAVGTEAFF.

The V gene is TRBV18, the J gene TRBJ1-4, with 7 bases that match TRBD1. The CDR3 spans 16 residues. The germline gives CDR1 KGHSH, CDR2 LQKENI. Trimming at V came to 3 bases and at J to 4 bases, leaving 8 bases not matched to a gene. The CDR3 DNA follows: TGTGCCAGCTCACCCGTGACAGGGTCGGTTAATGAAAAACTGTTTTTT. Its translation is CASSPVTGSVNEKLFF.

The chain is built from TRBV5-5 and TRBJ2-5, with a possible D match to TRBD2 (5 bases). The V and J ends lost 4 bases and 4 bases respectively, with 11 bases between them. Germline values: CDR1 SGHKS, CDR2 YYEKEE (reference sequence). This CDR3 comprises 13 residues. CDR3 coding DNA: TGTGCCAGCAGCCTCGCCGGGATAGAGACCCAGTACTTC. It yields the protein CASSLAGIETQYF.

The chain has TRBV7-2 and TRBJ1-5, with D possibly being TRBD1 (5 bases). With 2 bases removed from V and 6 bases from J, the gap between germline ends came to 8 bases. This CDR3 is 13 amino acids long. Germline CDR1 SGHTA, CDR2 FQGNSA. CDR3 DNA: TGTGCCAGCAGCTTAAGGGGAAGTCAGCCCCAGCATTTT. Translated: CASSLRGSQPQHF.

The CDR3 DNA reads TGTGCCAGCAGTGAAGCGCCGGACTACGCCTACGAGCAGTACTTC. Its protein is CASSEAPDYAYEQYF. The J gene is TRBJ2-7, the V gene TRBV6-1, with D possibly matching TRBD2 (6 bases). V lost 0 bases, J lost 2 bases, and 11 bases lay in between. Per the germline V gene, CDR1 is MNHNS and CDR2 is SASEGT. CDR3 size: 15 residues.